This TCR beta chain was retrieved from a study of cytotoxic CD8 clonotypes in ibrutinib-treated CLL. CDR3 length: 17 residues. The germline V gene has CDR1 MGHRA and CDR2 YSYEKL. V lost 0 bases and J lost 8; bases outside the gene matches: 10. Measured with immunoSEQ multiplex PCR; TCRdb has only the in-frame clones, and not every one. The profile shows hundreds of thousands of clones, around 75% of them singletons. The count of this clone is one. The clonotype originates from a human donor with chronic lymphocytic leukemia. The chain links TRBV4-1 to TRBJ1-6; 7 bases are a match to TRBD1. The source was PBMCs, collected after 12 months of ibrutinib treatment. This CDR3 reads CASSQERQGWIDSPLHF. CDR3 in DNA: TGCGCCAGCAGCCAAGAAAGACAGGGATGGATCGATTCACCCCTCCACTTT.